The T cell receptor (beta chain) under discussion was sequenced for a study of T cells in localized non-small cell lung cancer. Study observations and caveats: Peak T cell clonality was found in uninvolved adjacent lung, exceeding tumor. The study sequenced only one region of the tumor. As a result, intratumor heterogeneity could not be excluded and remains possible.

To note about this clone: Its specificity is not known.

Clones were sequenced by immunoSEQ multiplex PCR, and TCRdb holds only the in-frame ones, with some missing. Here the sample spans 70,000 to 95,000 clones, more than 75% being singletons. The specimen comprised PBMCs, sampled before any cancer treatment. This receptor was obtained from a woman between 35 and 70 years old with stage II squamous cell lung carcinoma.

CDR3 amino acids: CASSLAGQPLLEAFF. CDR3 sequence (DNA): TGCGCCAGCAGCTTGGCCGGGCAGCCGCTCCTTGAAGCTTTCTTT. The chain joins TRBV5-1 to TRBJ1-1, with D uncertain. Per germline, CDR1 SGHRS and CDR2 YFSETQ. V was trimmed by 0 bases and J by 7 bases, leaving 16 bases between them. This CDR3 comprises 15 residues.